This TCR beta chain was captured in a study of T cells in Graves' hyperthyroidism and ophthalmopathy. Overall study: Peripheral blood was collected at initial diagnosis, before any treatment.

Many counts were recorded for this clonotype. Its antigen is not known. Stable hyperthyroidism: no ophthalmopathy progression over 18 months of follow-up. For the diagnoses, clinical symptoms, serum thyroxine and TRAb, thyroid ultrasound and orbital computed tomography were used. Study-level points and caveats: Blood also showed most of the thyroid clonotypes that were expanded above 0.001.

The source material, RNA transcripts, was used to amplify TCR beta CDR3 regions. A set of HTBI primers served as the primers for a first-round RT-PCR of the TCR CDR3. MiXCR, run by TCRdb on the multiplex PCR reads, gives a single entry per CDR3 protein. The data hold about 590,000 distinct CDR3 sequences, with approximately 14% observed a single time. The germline V gene has CDR1 SEHNR and CDR2 FQNEAQ (reference sequence). The V end was cut by 4 bases, the J end by 1 base, with 10 bases between. The CDR3 covers 14 residues. The receptor was isolated from a woman aged 25 to 39 with Graves' hyperthyroidism. The chain combines TRBV7-9 with TRBJ1-1; no clear D. Sequenced material: blood. As DNA, the CDR3 is TGTGCCAGCAGCTCGGAACCCTCGAACACTGAAGCTTTCTTT. Encoded protein: CASSSEPSNTEAFF.